This T cell receptor beta chain originates from a study of blood T cell repertoires in COVID-19. Study-level information: Samples of COVID-19 (acute and convalescent) were obtained from the United States, Italy and Spain. T cells, B-cell-depleted T cells, or PBMCs supplied cDNA or gDNA.

This CDR3 spans 14 amino acids. The V gene end was trimmed by 1 base and the J gene end by 5 bases; junction bases not matched to a gene: 4. CDR1 LNHDA and CDR2 SQIVND come from the germline V gene (reference sequence). TCRdb keeps only in-frame clones here, not all; method: immunoSEQ multiplex PCR. The table shows 140,000 or so clones, with almost 85% occurring only once. Individuals aged about 18 to 89 years were recruited from approximately 22 US areas. The chain recombines TRBV19 with TRBJ1-2; 7 nucleotides align to TRBD1. The receptor was derived from a woman between 50 and 59 years old with acute COVID-19. Sequences were obtained from PBMCs or T cells enriched from blood (not recorded which). The CDR3 loop is CASSIATGPYGYTF. The DNA of the CDR3 is TGTGCCAGTAGTATAGCGACAGGGCCATATGGCTACACCTTC.